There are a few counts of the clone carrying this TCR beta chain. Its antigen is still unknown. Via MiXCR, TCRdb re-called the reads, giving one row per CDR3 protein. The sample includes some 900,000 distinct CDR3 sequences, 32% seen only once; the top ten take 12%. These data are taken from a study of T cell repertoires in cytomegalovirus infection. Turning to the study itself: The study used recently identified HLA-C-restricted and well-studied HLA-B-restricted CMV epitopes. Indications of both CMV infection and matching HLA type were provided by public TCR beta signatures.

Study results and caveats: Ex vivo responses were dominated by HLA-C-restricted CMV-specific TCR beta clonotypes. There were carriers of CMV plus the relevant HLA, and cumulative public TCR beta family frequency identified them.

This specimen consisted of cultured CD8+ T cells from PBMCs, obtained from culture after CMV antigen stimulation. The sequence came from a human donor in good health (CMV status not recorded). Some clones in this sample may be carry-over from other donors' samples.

The CDR3 here is CASSQEYDNLNTEAFF. The CDR3 region has the DNA TGCGCCAGCAGCCAAGAATACGACAATTTGAACACTGAAGCTTTCTTT. The V call is TRBV4-3, the J call TRBJ1-1; unclear D gene. Germline assignment: CDR1 LGHNA and CDR2 YSLEER. The ends were cut back, 0 bases at V and 0 bases at J, with 11 bases in the middle. CDR3 length: 16 amino acids.